This T cell receptor beta chain was captured in a study of cytomegalovirus exposure and HLA in healthy donors. Notes on the study in general: In a later analysis, V- and J-gene trimming of beta chains associated with a DCLRE1C missense variant, replicated independently. Researchers catalogued some 160 TCR beta chains as cytomegalovirus-associated. Rare sequences made up most TCRs, while some public TCRs were found in many donors. High sensitivity and specificity were reportedly achieved when the classifier diagnosed cytomegalovirus status.

This clone was seen only a few times. Its antigen is not known. The PCR used 60 Vbeta and 13 Jbeta primers. Method: immunoSEQ multiplex PCR; TCRdb's copy keeps in-frame clones and lacks some. Of under 130,000 clones in the sample, about 80% were seen once. Germline loops: CDR1 KGHSH, CDR2 LQKENI. Trimming took 0 bases from V and 4 from J; bases not matched to a gene: 10. The CDR3 has 17 residues. The rearrangement links TRBV18 to TRBJ2-5, with 8 bases that match TRBD1. The TCR was taken from a female donor in good health and CMV-seropositive. The sequencing sample was made of PBMCs. The CDR3 loop is CASSPPSGGLSVETQYF. CDR3 DNA sequence: TGTGCCAGCTCACCACCGTCAGGGGGCTTATCTGTAGAGACCCAGTACTTC.